A single sample gave rise to the 26 T cell receptor beta chains below, sequenced in a study of blood T cells in healthy people across ages. Next came a second PCR, run for about 7 to 12 cycles, which used a sample-barcoded 5' primer along with a J-beta primer mix. Each CDR3 protein is one row after TCRdb ran MiXCR on the 5' RACE reads. The sample lists around 2 million distinct CDR3 sequences, roughly 43% occurring once. Sequenced input: blood. Receptors originate from a human donor in good health.

The rearrangement uses TRBV7-9 and TRBJ2-4; perhaps TRBD1 as D (6 bases). The CDR3 covers 13 residues. Trimming took off 1 base at V and 13 bases at J, with 14 bases between the two ends. From germline, CDR1 is SEHNR and CDR2 FQNEAQ (reference sequence). DNA of the CDR3: TGTGCCAGCAGCTTAGGGACAGTAGCAACCCAGTACTTC. Translating it yields CASSLGTVATQYF.

This clonotype appeared a single time. The V call is TRBV9, the J call TRBJ1-2; no firm D call. CDR3 length: 13 residues. V was cut by 6 bases and J by 3 bases, with 12 bases left in between. Germline assignment: CDR1 SGDLS and CDR2 YYNGEE. CDR3 region: CASTAPGYYGYTF. CDR3 DNA sequence: TGTGCCAGCACTGCACCAGGCTACTATGGCTACACCTTC.

This clonotype was counted a few times. J is TRBJ2-1 and V is TRBV20-1, with a weak D call TRBD2 (6 bases). The CDR3 runs to 15 residues. CDR1 DFQATT and CDR2 SNEGSKA come from the germline V gene (reference sequence). Between the trimmed V and J ends, which lost 7 bases and 4 bases, there was a span of 20 bases. CDR3 DNA sequence: TGCAGTGTCAATTCAGGTGGCGGGGATTACAATGAGCAGTTCTTC. It is translated as CSVNSGGGDYNEQFF.

This clonotype occurred a few times. This chain links TRBV4-3 with TRBJ1-6, with unresolved D. Trimming stripped 0 bases from V and 0 bases from J, with 3 bases between. The germline CDR1 and CDR2 sequences are LGHNA and YSLEER. The length of the CDR3 is 15 residues. The CDR3 nucleotides are TGCGCCAGCAGCCAAGAGACCTCCTATAATTCACCCCTCCACTTT. Encoded protein: CASSQETSYNSPLHF.

Concerning this clonotype: One end of the junction fails to match germline, which may point to a read error. This chain joins TRBV20-1 and TRBJ2-3, with a tentative D call TRBD2 (5 bases). The germline gives CDR1 DFQATT, CDR2 SNEGSKA (reference sequence). The CDR3 has 12 residues. The CDR3 is CRASPGEHTQYF. In DNA, the CDR3 is TGCAGGGCTAGTCCCGGGGAACATACGCAGTATTTT.

This clonotype was counted only a few times. J is TRBJ1-2 and V is TRBV7-2, with D perhaps TRBD1 (5 bases). Germline V gene lookup returns CDR1 SGHTA and CDR2 FQGNSA. The CDR3 covers 15 residues. Trimming left V 5 bases short and J 7 bases short, with 20 bases between. CDR3 loop: CASSLTQAHRSGYTF. DNA of the CDR3: TGTGCCAGCAGCCTGACACAGGCCCACCGGAGTGGCTACACCTTC.

The count of this clonotype is one. The germline gene is not matched at one end of the junction; a read error may be the cause. The chain has TRBV4-1 and TRBJ2-5; TRBD1 agrees at 9 bases. The CDR3 contains 15 residues. Germline V CDR1 and CDR2: MGHRA, YSYEKL. As DNA, the CDR3 is TGCACCAGCAGCCAAGCCCTACAGGGGGCGGGGGAGCGGTACTTC. Protein product: CTSSQALQGAGERYF.

This clonotype has more than one count but fewer than ten. V usage is TRBV12-3 or TRBV12-4 and J usage is TRBJ1-2, with D perhaps matching TRBD1 (6 bases). V lost 6 bases to trimming and J lost 8 bases, with 16 bases between them. The CDR3 is 13 residues long. This CDR3 reads CASRPQGSGGYTF. For the CDR3, the DNA is TGTGCCAGCAGGCCACAGGGATCGGGGGGCTACACCTTC.

This clonotype turned up a few times. CDR3 bases: TGTGCCAGCAGCGCGACACGGGGTGGGGGGACTAACTATGGCTACACCTTC. As protein: CASSATRGGGTNYGYTF. The chain has TRBV9 and TRBJ1-2, with a tentative D call TRBD1 (5 bases). Germline CDR1 and CDR2: SGDLS and YYNGEE. This CDR3 has 17 amino acids. V was cut by 3 bases and J by 0 bases, with 18 bases left in between.

V gene TRBV7-6 combines with J gene TRBJ1-4; 8 bases agree with TRBD1. Looked up from germline, CDR1 is SGHVS and CDR2 is FNYEAQ. CDR3 length equals 15 residues. V gave up 5 bases and J gave up 8 bases; unmatched junction bases: 10. The CDR3 bases are TGTGCCAGCAGCCCACCCCGGACAGGGTACGAAAAACTGTTTTTT. It translates to CASSPPRTGYEKLFF.

This clonotype was recorded a few times. The chain couples TRBV19 to TRBJ2-5; 8 nucleotides align to TRBD1. The V and J ends lost 4 bases and 11 bases, in that order; junction bases with no gene match: 12. CDR3 length: 14 amino acids. The germline V gene has CDR1 LNHDA and CDR2 SQIVND (reference sequence). CDR3 bases: TGTGCCAGTAGTACCCGTCAGGGGGCGAGGGAGCAGTACTTC. It is translated as CASSTRQGAREQYF.

This clonotype was seen a handful of times. The rearrangement links TRBV7-2 to TRBJ2-4; 8 bases match TRBD2. CDR1 is SGHTA, CDR2 FQGNSA, per germline. The CDR3 contains 12 residues. With 2 bases clipped from V and 9 bases from J, the junction kept 0 bases outside the gene matches. The CDR3 DNA sequence: TGTGCCAGCAGCTTACTAGCGGGCATTCAGTACTTC. This gives the protein CASSLLAGIQYF.

The rearrangement links TRBV7-2 to TRBJ2-3; D is ambiguous. V was clipped by 1 base and J by 2 bases, with 13 bases between them. In germline, CDR1 is SGHTA, CDR2 FQGNSA. The CDR3 is 16 residues long. The CDR3 nucleotides are TGTGCCAGCAGCTTAGTGCATGGTCCATACACAGATACGCAGTATTTT. The encoded protein is CASSLVHGPYTDTQYF.

V and J are TRBV20-1 and TRBJ2-7, with 11 bases aligning to TRBD1. V dropped 6 bases and J dropped 3; count of bases not matched to a gene: 7. The CDR3 sequence is 14 residues long. Germline V gene sequence: CDR1 DFQATT, CDR2 SNEGSKA (reference sequence). In DNA form, the CDR3 reads TGCAGTGCACTAGTTGGGACAGGGGGCTACGAGCAGTACTTC. Protein: CSALVGTGGYEQYF.

The V call is TRBV10-3, the J call TRBJ1-6; TRBD1 might be the D (6 bases). V shed 6 bases and J shed 5 bases, with 14 bases lying between them. From germline, CDR1 is ENHRY and CDR2 SYGVKD. The CDR3 has 15 residues. CDR3 amino acids: CAISPGTGNNSPLHF. CDR3 coding DNA: TGTGCCATCAGCCCCGGCACAGGGAATAATTCACCCCTCCACTTT.

This chain links TRBV20-1 with TRBJ2-4; TRBD2 aligns across 9 bases. The J call may be incorrect, as the DNA end agrees better with TRBJ2-7. The length of the CDR3 is 15 residues. CDR1 and CDR2 from the germline V gene are DFQATT and SNEGSKA (reference sequence). The chain's CDR3 is CSAIPGTSSPYEQYF. The CDR3 DNA follows: TGCAGTGCTATACCCGGGACTAGCAGTCCCTACGAGCAGTACTTC.

The chain carries TRBV5-1 and TRBJ2-1; TRBD1 aligns across 9 bases. Losses at the gene ends were 7 bases for V and 7 bases for J; bases not matched to a gene: 6. The CDR3 consists of 13 residues. Looked up from germline, CDR1 is SGHRS and CDR2 is YFSETQ. CDR3 sequence: CASYVGQGNEQFF. Here the CDR3 DNA reads TGCGCCAGCTACGTTGGACAGGGGAATGAGCAGTTCTTC.

At least ten counts were recorded for this clonotype. The chain couples TRBV10-2 to TRBJ2-1, with 9 bases that match TRBD2. Germline V gene data show CDR1 as WSHSY and CDR2 as SAAADI. The length of the CDR3 is 15 residues. The trim removed 10 bases at V and 2 bases at J, leaving 9 bases unmatched. The CDR3 is CATLILAGTYNEQFF. DNA of the CDR3: TGCGCCACCCTAATCCTAGCGGGGACCTACAATGAGCAGTTCTTC.

This clonotype was picked up a small number of times. The chain has TRBV7-2 and TRBJ2-7, with 9 positions matching TRBD1. Trimming took 5 bases from V and 5 from J; bases not matched to a gene: 10. Germline CDR1 SGHTA, CDR2 FQGNSA. The CDR3 spans 15 residues. CDR3 region: CASSLAGQGNNEQYF. CDR3 coding DNA: TGTGCCAGCAGCCTGGCGGGACAGGGTAACAACGAGCAGTACTTC.

This clonotype was seen more than once but under ten times. The V call is TRBV12-3 or TRBV12-4, the J call TRBJ2-2, with a tentative D call TRBD2 (5 bases). V was trimmed by 5 bases and J by 4 bases, leaving 17 bases between them. This CDR3 has 16 residues. The CDR3 DNA reads TGTGCCAGCAGTCGAATGGGCGGGCTGACCACCGGGGAGCTGTTTTTT. It translates to CASSRMGGLTTGELFF.

This rearrangement joins TRBV28 to TRBJ2-4; 7 positions agree with TRBD1. CDR3 length equals 14 residues. CDR1 is MDHEN, CDR2 SYDVKM, per germline. The V segment lost 1 base and the J segment 5 bases; nucleotides outside the gene matches: 2. The CDR3, as DNA: TGTGCCAGCAGTTTATCCGACAGGGAAAACATTCAGTACTTC. Amino acids: CASSLSDRENIQYF.

The chain combines TRBV11-3 with TRBJ2-1; TRBD2 matches at 12 bases. The trim removed 5 bases at V and 10 bases at J, leaving 12 bases unmatched. This CDR3 is built from 16 residues. Per germline, CDR1 SGHNT and CDR2 YENEEA. CDR3 amino acids: CASSPRLAGVPGEQFF. The CDR3 DNA reads TGTGCCAGCAGCCCCAGACTAGCGGGGGTTCCGGGGGAGCAGTTCTTC.

The chain combines TRBV4-1 with TRBJ2-7, with 8 bases lining up with TRBD1. The length of the CDR3 is 16 residues. Trimming at V came to 4 bases and at J to 1 base, leaving 9 bases not matched to a gene. Looked up from germline, CDR1 is MGHRA and CDR2 is YSYEKL. CDR3 DNA: TGCGCCAGCAGCCCCGGACAGGGTCCCCGATCCTACGAGCAGTACTTC. Its translation: CASSPGQGPRSYEQYF.

V is TRBV20-1 and J is TRBJ2-7; 8 bases fit TRBD2. The V and J ends lost 3 bases and 0 bases, in that order; junction bases with no gene match: 10. CDR1 DFQATT and CDR2 SNEGSKA come from the germline V gene (reference sequence). There are 16 residues in the CDR3. The CDR3 protein is CSASPRVAGHSYEQYF. As DNA, the CDR3 is TGCAGTGCTAGCCCCCGAGTAGCGGGACACTCCTACGAGCAGTACTTC.

The rearrangement links TRBV5-1 to TRBJ2-1, with 9 bases that match TRBD2. From germline, CDR1 is SGHRS and CDR2 YFSETQ. V lost 2 bases and J lost 7; bases outside the gene matches: 13. CDR3 length: 17 residues. The CDR3 DNA reads as TGCGCCAGCAGCTTCAATTTGCCGGGACTAGCAGCGAATGAGCAGTTCTTC. The encoded protein is CASSFNLPGLAANEQFF. The variable domain in full, with the rest retrieved from reference TRBV5-1 and TRBJ2-1, is KAGVTQTPRYLIKTRGQQVTLSCSPISGHRSVSWYQQTPGQGLQFLFEYFSETQRNKGNFPGRFSGRQFSNSRSEMNVSTLELGDSALYLCASSFNLPGLAANEQFFGPGTRLTVL.

This chain links TRBV27 with TRBJ2-3; D is perhaps TRBD2 (6 bases). V dropped 6 bases and J dropped 5 bases, with 18 bases sitting between them. The CDR3 is made up of 15 amino acids. CDR1 is MNHEY, CDR2 SMNVEV, per germline (reference sequence). The CDR3, as DNA: TGTGCCAGCAGGGTAGGGACTCAGCGAGGAGATACGCAGTATTTT. Amino acids: CASRVGTQRGDTQYF.